The 15 T cell receptor beta chains in this list originate from one sample, sequenced in a study of early T cells in non-severe SARS-CoV-2 infection. TCRdb recomputed calls from the 5' RACE reads with MiXCR, one row per CDR3 protein. This table holds tens of thousands of distinct CDR3 sequences, 8.5% to 12% found once. The sample consisted of whole blood, taken at baseline. These receptors were collected from an adult who was a healthcare worker with PCR-confirmed SARS-CoV-2 infection or an uninfected control (not recorded which).

The V and J genes are TRBV28 and TRBJ2-3, with 7 bases that match TRBD2. The junction had 11 bases not matched to a gene; V was cut back by 6 bases and J by 2 bases. This CDR3 contains 16 residues. Per germline, CDR1 MDHEN and CDR2 SYDVKM. This chain's CDR3 is CASSAAPGLLTDTQYF. As DNA, the CDR3 is TGTGCCAGCAGCGCCGCCCCGGGACTACTCACAGATACGCAGTATTTT.

The chain recombines TRBV15 with TRBJ2-2, with D perhaps assigned TRBD1 or TRBD2 (6 bases each). The V end lost 0 bases, the J end lost 2 bases, and 13 bases lay between the germline ends. The CDR3 covers 17 residues. Germline V CDR1 and CDR2: LNHNV, YYDKDF (reference sequence). The CDR3 DNA reads as TGTGCCACCAGCAGAGATGAGGGGGACTCCAACACCGGGGAGCTGTTTTTT. As protein: CATSRDEGDSNTGELFF. The full variable domain, with the rest looked up from reference TRBV15 and TRBJ2-2, is DAMVIQNPRYQVTQFGKPVTLSCSQTLNHNVMYWYQQKSSQAPKLLFHYYDKDFNNEADTPDNFQSRRPNTSFCFLDIRSPGLGDTAMYLCATSRDEGDSNTGELFFGEGSRLTVL.

This clonotype showed up just a few times. The chain joins TRBV18 to TRBJ1-5; D possibly corresponds to TRBD1 (6 bases). Germline CDR1 and CDR2: KGHSH and LQKENI. V lost 2 bases and J 5 bases, leaving 7 bases between the germline ends. This CDR3 contains 13 residues. This chain's CDR3 is CASSPGGYQPQHF. The CDR3 region has the DNA TGTGCCAGCTCACCAGGGGGCTATCAGCCCCAGCATTTT. The whole variable domain, filled in from reference TRBV18 and TRBJ1-5, reads NAGVMQNPRHLVRRRGQEARLRCSPMKGHSHVYWYRQLPEEGLKFMVYLQKENIIDESGMPKERFSAEFPKEGPSILRIQQVVRGDSAAYFCASSPGGYQPQHFGDGTRLSIL.

This clonotype occurred many times. The rearrangement joins TRBV28 to TRBJ1-1; no clear D. Germline V gene data show CDR1 as MDHEN and CDR2 as SYDVKM. The CDR3 is 14 amino acids. V was trimmed by 2 bases and J by 2 bases, leaving 9 bases between them. As DNA, the CDR3 is TGTGCCAGCAGTTTACTGGGATTAAACACTGAAGCTTTCTTT. Its protein is CASSLLGLNTEAFF.

This clonotype was seen repeatedly, ten times or more. V gene TRBV25-1 combines with J gene TRBJ2-7, with a tentative D call TRBD2 (5 bases). The ends were cut back, 2 bases at V and 0 bases at J, with 11 bases in the middle. Germline CDR1 reads MGHDK; CDR2 reads SYGVNS. This CDR3 has 15 amino acids. CDR3 protein: CASSEGAASSYEQYF. The CDR3 DNA is TGTGCCAGCAGTGAAGGAGCGGCAAGCTCCTACGAGCAGTACTTC.

This clonotype was seen more than once but under ten times. This chain uses TRBV4-1 with TRBJ1-1; the D gene is possibly TRBD1 (5 bases). Trimming stripped 2 bases from V and 8 bases from J, with 15 bases between. The CDR3 spans 14 residues. CDR1 is MGHRA and CDR2 is YSYEKL in the germline V gene. The CDR3 reads CASSQPRGTSEAFF. In nucleotides, the CDR3 is TGCGCCAGCAGCCAACCCCGGGGGACCTCCGAAGCTTTCTTT.

This chain links TRBV6-1 with TRBJ2-1; D is tentatively TRBD1 or TRBD2 (5 bases each). The CDR3 has 14 residues. Between the trimmed V and J ends, which lost 5 bases and 6 bases, there was a span of 14 bases. Germline loops: CDR1 MNHNS, CDR2 SASEGT. CDR3 protein: CASSWSGRVNEQFF. For the CDR3, the DNA is TGTGCCAGCAGTTGGTCAGGGCGGGTCAATGAGCAGTTCTTC.

The rearrangement joins TRBV7-6 to TRBJ1-6; no firm D call. The CDR3 is 13 residues long. The ends were cut back, 5 bases at V and 10 bases at J, with 12 bases in the middle. CDR1 is SGHVS and CDR2 is FNYEAQ in the germline V gene. The CDR3 bases are TGTGCCAGCAGCCAGGAGGCCGGGTCACCCCTCCACTTT. Protein sequence: CASSQEAGSPLHF.

This clonotype was seen more than once but under ten times. The chain links TRBV19 to TRBJ2-1; no clear D gene. Germline V CDR1 and CDR2: LNHDA, SQIVND (reference sequence). This CDR3 comprises 17 residues. V was cut by 2 bases and J by 0 bases, with 14 bases left in between. The CDR3 sequence is CASSIRASVSSYNEQFF. CDR3 coding DNA: TGTGCCAGTAGTATAAGGGCTAGTGTCAGCTCCTACAATGAGCAGTTCTTC. The full variable domain, completed using reference TRBV19 and TRBJ2-1, is DGGITQSPKYLFRKEGQNVTLSCEQNLNHDAMYWYRQDPGQGLRLIYYSQIVNDFQKGDIAEGYSVSREKKESFPLTVTSAQKNPTAFYLCASSIRASVSSYNEQFFGPGTRLTVL.

This clonotype was found many times. This rearrangement joins TRBV3-1 to TRBJ2-3; 7 nucleotides line up with TRBD2. CDR1 and CDR2 (germline): LGHDT, YNNKEL (reference sequence). V shed 0 bases, J shed 0 bases, and the junction held 6 bases outside the gene matches. The CDR3 contains 17 residues. CDR3 in amino acids: CASSQDPSGYSTDTQYF. CDR3 bases: TGTGCCAGCAGCCAAGATCCTAGCGGATATAGCACAGATACGCAGTATTTT.

This clonotype showed up many times. The V and J genes are TRBV7-6 and TRBJ2-1; 9 positions agree with TRBD2. From germline, CDR1 is SGHVS and CDR2 FNYEAQ. V was pared by 5 bases and J by 4 bases, with 12 bases of the junction left unmatched. The CDR3 extends over 17 amino acids. CDR3 in DNA: TGTGCCAGCAGCCGGATGGGCGGGAGGGCATATTACAATGAGCAGTTCTTC. Its translation: CASSRMGGRAYYNEQFF.

In its sample, this clonotype was seen many times. CDR3 sequence (DNA): TGTGCGCTGGGGGGCGACGACAGGATCTACTCTGGAAACACCATATATTTT. It codes for CALGGDDRIYSGNTIYF. The chain is built from TRBV7-9 and TRBJ1-3; tentative D call: TRBD1 (6 bases). Looked up from germline, CDR1 is SEHNR and CDR2 is FQNEAQ (reference sequence). The CDR3 loop spans 17 amino acids.

This chain links TRBV7-8 with TRBJ1-5; 7 bases are shared with TRBD1. This CDR3 is built from 16 residues. V shed 2 bases, J shed 0 bases, and the junction held 4 bases outside the gene matches. The germline V gene encodes CDR1 SGHVS and CDR2 FQNEAQ. The CDR3 coding sequence is TGTGCCAGCAGCTTATCAGGGGACAGTAGCAATCAGCCCCAGCATTTT. This codes for CASSLSGDSSNQPQHF. The complete variable domain, with remaining parts taken from reference TRBV7-8 and TRBJ1-5, reads GAGVSQSPRYKVAKRGQDVALRCDPISGHVSLFWYQQALGQGPEFLTYFQNEAQLDKSGLPSDRFFAERPEGSVSTLKIQRTQQEDSAVYLCASSLSGDSSNQPQHFGDGTRLSIL.

The sample holds a few counts of this clonotype. The V and J genes are TRBV6-2 or TRBV6-3 and TRBJ2-1; no definite D call. Germline CDR1 MNHEY, CDR2 SVGEGT. The CDR3 is 13 residues long. The V and J ends lost 10 bases and 6 bases respectively, with 16 bases between them. CDR3 sequence (DNA): TGTGCCACCAAGTCCCAGACTCCCAATGAGCAGTTCTTC. Translation gives CATKSQTPNEQFF.

The rearrangement joins TRBV20-1 to TRBJ1-2; perhaps TRBD1 as D (6 bases). The CDR3 has 13 amino acids. V gave up 1 base and J gave up 2 bases, with 8 bases separating them. Germline CDR1 and CDR2: DFQATT and SNEGSKA (reference sequence). The CDR3 nucleotides are TGCAGTGCTAGAGCTGGACAGAACTATGGCTACACCTTC. Its translation: CSARAGQNYGYTF.